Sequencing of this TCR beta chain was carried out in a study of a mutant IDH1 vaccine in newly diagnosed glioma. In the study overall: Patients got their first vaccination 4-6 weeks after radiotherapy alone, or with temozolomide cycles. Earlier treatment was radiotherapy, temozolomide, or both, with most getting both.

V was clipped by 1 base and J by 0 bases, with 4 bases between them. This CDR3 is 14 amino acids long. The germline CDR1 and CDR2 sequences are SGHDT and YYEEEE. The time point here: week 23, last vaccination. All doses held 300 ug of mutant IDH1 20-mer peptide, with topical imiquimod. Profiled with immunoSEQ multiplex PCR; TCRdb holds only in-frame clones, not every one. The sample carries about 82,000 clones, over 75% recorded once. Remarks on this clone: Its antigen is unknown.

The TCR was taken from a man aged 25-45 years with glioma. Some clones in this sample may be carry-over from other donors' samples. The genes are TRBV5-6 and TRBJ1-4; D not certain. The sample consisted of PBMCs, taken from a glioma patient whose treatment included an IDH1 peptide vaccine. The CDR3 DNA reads TGTGCCAGCAGCTTGCGAGCAACTAATGAAAAACTGTTTTTT. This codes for CASSLRATNEKLFF.